Listed below are T cell receptor beta chains from one sample, sequenced in a study of cytomegalovirus exposure and HLA in healthy donors. Using immunoSEQ multiplex PCR, the repertoire was profiled, and TCRdb retains in-frame clones only, with some absent. The table records approximately 110,000 clones, roughly 70% of them present only once. The specimen sequenced was PBMCs. These receptors were collected from a middle-aged man in good health and CMV-seropositive. CDR3s include the opening cysteine and the closing phenylalanine or tryptophan. Fields, in order: V gene, J gene, clone size, CDR3 protein. The size of a clone is reported for some rows only, either as once, few or many, or as a class for expanded clones.

v_call: TRBV7-3
j_call: TRBJ1-1
clone_size: -
cdr3_aa: CASSSTGTANTEAFF

v_call: TRBV6-6
j_call: TRBJ1-5
clone_size: -
cdr3_aa: CASSYSRAGGSQPQHF

v_call: TRBV7-2
j_call: TRBJ2-3
clone_size: few
cdr3_aa: CASSLVVAGSTPDTQYF

v_call: TRBV5-4
j_call: TRBJ2-6
clone_size: -
cdr3_aa: CASSMGQFSGANVLTF

v_call: TRBV6-5
j_call: TRBJ1-2
clone_size: -
cdr3_aa: CASSYSLYQYYGYTF

v_call: TRBV27
j_call: TRBJ2-1
clone_size: few
cdr3_aa: CASSLGRSAYEQFF

v_call: TRBV29-1
j_call: TRBJ2-1
clone_size: -
cdr3_aa: CSVDLGTSGSNEQFF

v_call: TRBV19
j_call: TRBJ1-1
clone_size: -
cdr3_aa: CASMQAGVNTEAFF

v_call: TRBV6-6
j_call: TRBJ1-5
clone_size: -
cdr3_aa: CASRAQEVQPQHF

v_call: TRBV6-6
j_call: TRBJ1-5
clone_size: -
cdr3_aa: CASSLTGANQPQHF

v_call: TRBV6-1
j_call: TRBJ2-7
clone_size: -
cdr3_aa: CASSEEWTGYEQYF

v_call: TRBV10-3
j_call: TRBJ2-5
clone_size: -
cdr3_aa: CAISESVGRAETQYF

v_call: TRBV25-1
j_call: TRBJ2-5
clone_size: once
cdr3_aa: CASSEHSTTGTVGTQYF

v_call: TRBV29-1
j_call: TRBJ2-7
clone_size: -
cdr3_aa: CSVFGNEQYF

v_call: TRBV18
j_call: TRBJ2-2
clone_size: -
cdr3_aa: CASSPFRGGSYENTGELFF

v_call: TRBV6-6
j_call: TRBJ2-1
clone_size: -
cdr3_aa: CASSYAGLAPNEQFF

v_call: TRBV5-6
j_call: TRBJ1-5
clone_size: -
cdr3_aa: CASSHPSVMGNQPQHF

v_call: TRBV4-1
j_call: TRBJ2-3
clone_size: -
cdr3_aa: CASSQQQGGGTDTQYF

v_call: TRBV11-2
j_call: TRBJ2-1
clone_size: -
cdr3_aa: CASSPPYYNEQFF

v_call: TRBV7-3
j_call: TRBJ2-1
clone_size: few
cdr3_aa: CASSLLSGGPNEQFF

v_call: TRBV7-3
j_call: TRBJ1-2
clone_size: -
cdr3_aa: CASSSTGQGARGYTF

v_call: TRBV6-5
j_call: TRBJ1-2
clone_size: -
cdr3_aa: CASSGGANYGYTF

v_call: TRBV28
j_call: TRBJ2-7
clone_size: -
cdr3_aa: CASRDISTYEQYF

v_call: TRBV6-5
j_call: TRBJ1-3
clone_size: few
cdr3_aa: CASSYQATAGNTIYF

v_call: TRBV4-1
j_call: TRBJ1-1
clone_size: -
cdr3_aa: CASSPRRGIGNTEAFF

v_call: TRBV6-1
j_call: TRBJ1-4
clone_size: -
cdr3_aa: CAISESKGGLDEKLFF

v_call: TRBV30
j_call: TRBJ2-1
clone_size: -
cdr3_aa: CAWAGTSGRRNEQFF

v_call: TRBV10-2
j_call: TRBJ2-5
clone_size: few
cdr3_aa: CASRRGNRDQETQYF

v_call: TRBV27
j_call: TRBJ2-7
clone_size: once
cdr3_aa: CASSLGLAGPYEQYF

v_call: TRBV30
j_call: TRBJ1-1
clone_size: -
cdr3_aa: CAWSSQGLEAFF

v_call: TRBV15
j_call: TRBJ2-2
clone_size: -
cdr3_aa: CATSRDWLAGAGELFF

v_call: TRBV7-3
j_call: TRBJ2-7
clone_size: few
cdr3_aa: CASSLGTSGSTDEQYF

v_call: TRBV6-6
j_call: TRBJ1-1
clone_size: -
cdr3_aa: CASSPIGRAEAFF

v_call: TRBV7-9
j_call: TRBJ2-7
clone_size: -
cdr3_aa: CASSPLDRTNYEQYF

v_call: TRBV28
j_call: TRBJ1-5
clone_size: few
cdr3_aa: CASSLDRVSNQPQHF

v_call: TRBV4-1
j_call: TRBJ2-4
clone_size: -
cdr3_aa: CASSHSTTAPPQEIQYF

v_call: TRBV6-5
j_call: TRBJ2-7
clone_size: -
cdr3_aa: CASSGQASSGEQYF

v_call: TRBV19
j_call: TRBJ2-7
clone_size: -
cdr3_aa: CASSRDSYEQYF

v_call: TRBV7-6
j_call: TRBJ2-2
clone_size: -
cdr3_aa: CASSLPLAGTGELFF

v_call: TRBV19
j_call: TRBJ1-2
clone_size: -
cdr3_aa: CASSMRFRGGTNYGYTF